This T cell receptor beta chain was captured by sequencing in a study of OX40 agonist ivuxolimab in advanced cancers. Study findings and constraints: Low normalized T-cell clonal expansion was also seen in some nonresponders. Partial responders dosed at 0.1-3.0 mg/kg displayed clonal expansion ranking among the lowest.

Deletions cut 1 base from V and 4 bases from J, with 4 bases between. This CDR3 comprises 13 residues. Germline assignment: CDR1 SGHNT and CDR2 YENEEA. TCRdb keeps only in-frame clones here, not all; method: immunoSEQ multiplex PCR. The top ten hold 0.85% to 1% of the sample, which has 70,000 to 85,000 clones, about 86% seen once. With regard to this clone: Its antigen is as yet unknown.

This receptor was taken from an adult with an advanced solid tumor such as melanoma, head and neck, liver or kidney cancer. The rearrangement links TRBV11-3 to TRBJ2-2; unclear D gene. The sequencing here drew on CD4+ or CD8+ T cells sorted from blood, taken in a trial of the OX40 agonist ivuxolimab. The DNA of the CDR3 is TGTGCCAGCAGCTTAGCGGCCACCGGGGAGCTGTTTTTT. Its protein product is CASSLAATGELFF.